This T cell receptor (beta chain) was sequenced in a study of control samples from healthy donors and cancer patients. Sequenced by immunoSEQ multiplex PCR; TCRdb stores in-frame clones only, minus some. The repertoire includes just over 150,000 clones, approximately 93% of them detected once, and around 9.3% sits in the top ten. Remarks on this clone: A junction boundary mismatches the germline segment, possibly from a read error.

Source material: blood. This clonotype originated in a woman aged 40 to 50 in good health.

The CDR3 DNA reads TGTGCCAGACAGGGAGCCTCTCTCTACGAGCAGTGCTTC. This encodes CARQGASLYEQCF. The chain is built from TRBV2 and TRBJ2-7; possible D gene TRBD1, 6 bases. This CDR3 contains 13 residues. In germline, CDR1 is SNHLY, CDR2 FYNNEI.